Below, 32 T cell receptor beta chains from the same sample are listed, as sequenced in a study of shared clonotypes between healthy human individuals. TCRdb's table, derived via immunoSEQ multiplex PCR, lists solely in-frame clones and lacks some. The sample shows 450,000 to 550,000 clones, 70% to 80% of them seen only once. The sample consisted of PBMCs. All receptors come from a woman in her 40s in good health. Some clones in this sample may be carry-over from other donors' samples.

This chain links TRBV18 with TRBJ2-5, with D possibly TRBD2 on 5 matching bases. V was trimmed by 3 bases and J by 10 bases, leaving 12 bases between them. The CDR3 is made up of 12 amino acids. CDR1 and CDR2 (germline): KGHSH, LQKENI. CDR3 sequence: CASSPGLGDQYF. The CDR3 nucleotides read TGTGCCAGCTCACCCGGACTGGGTGACCAGTACTTC.

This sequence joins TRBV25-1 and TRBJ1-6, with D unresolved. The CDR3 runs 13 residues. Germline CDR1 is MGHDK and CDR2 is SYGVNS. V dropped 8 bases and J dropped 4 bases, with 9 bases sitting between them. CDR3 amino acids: CASARDYNSPLHF. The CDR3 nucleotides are TGTGCCAGCGCTAGGGATTATAATTCACCCCTCCACTTT.

CDR3 loop: CASSLRGLAGGRTHEQFF. The CDR3 DNA follows: TGTGCCAGCAGTTTAAGGGGACTAGCGGGAGGGCGCACCCATGAGCAGTTCTTC. V gene TRBV28 combines with J gene TRBJ2-1; 16 positions match TRBD2. The CDR3 extends over 18 amino acids. After removal of 2 bases from V and 8 bases from J, the junction contained 9 bases not matched to a gene. Germline V gene lookup returns CDR1 MDHEN and CDR2 SYDVKM.

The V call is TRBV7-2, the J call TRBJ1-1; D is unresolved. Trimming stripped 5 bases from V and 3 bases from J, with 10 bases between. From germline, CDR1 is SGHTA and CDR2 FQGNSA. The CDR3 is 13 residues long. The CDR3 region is CASSLHQYTEAFF. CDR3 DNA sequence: TGTGCCAGCAGCCTCCATCAGTACACTGAAGCTTTCTTT.

The CDR3 bases are TGTGCCACCAGCAGAGACAGGGAAGGTCAGCCCCAGCATTTT. Encoded protein: CATSRDREGQPQHF. The chain links TRBV15 to TRBJ1-5, with D possibly being TRBD1 (5 bases). Germline V lookup: CDR1 LNHNV, CDR2 YYDKDF (reference sequence). CDR3 length: 14 residues. Trimming removed 0 bases at V and 6 bases at J, with 9 bases between.

The CDR3 spells CASSGTTTGQNPNQPQHF. As DNA, the CDR3 is TGCGCCAGCAGTGGTACCACTACGGGACAGAACCCAAATCAGCCCCAGCATTTT. The rearrangement links TRBV10-1 to TRBJ1-5; 7 nucleotides match TRBD1. The CDR3 has 18 amino acids. Germline CDR1 is WNHNN and CDR2 is SYGVQD (reference sequence). V dropped 4 bases and J dropped 4; count of bases not matched to a gene: 16.

The CDR3 sequence: CASSRRVSNEKLFF. The CDR3 DNA is TGTGCCAGCAGTCGCAGGGTGTCTAATGAAAAACTGTTTTTT. The rearrangement links TRBV6-5 to TRBJ1-4; D possibly corresponds to TRBD1 (5 bases). Germline V gene data show CDR1 as MNHEY and CDR2 as SVGAGI. This CDR3 has 14 amino acids. The V end lost 5 bases, the J end lost 3 bases, and 10 bases lay between the germline ends.

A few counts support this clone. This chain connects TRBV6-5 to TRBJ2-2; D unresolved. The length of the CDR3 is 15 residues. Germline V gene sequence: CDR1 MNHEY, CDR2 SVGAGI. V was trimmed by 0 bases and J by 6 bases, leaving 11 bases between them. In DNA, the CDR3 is TGTGCCAGCAGTTACTCGGGTCCCCGGTCCGGGGAGCTGTTTTTT. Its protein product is CASSYSGPRSGELFF.

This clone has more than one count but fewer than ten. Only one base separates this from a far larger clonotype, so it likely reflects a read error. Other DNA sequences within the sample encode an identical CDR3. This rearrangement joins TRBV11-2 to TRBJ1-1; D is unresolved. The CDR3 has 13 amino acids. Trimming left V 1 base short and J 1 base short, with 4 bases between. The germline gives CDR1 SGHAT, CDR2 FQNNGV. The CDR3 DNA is TGTGCCAGCAGCTTAGTTGGGAACACTGAAGCTTTCTTT. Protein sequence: CASSLVGNTEAFF.

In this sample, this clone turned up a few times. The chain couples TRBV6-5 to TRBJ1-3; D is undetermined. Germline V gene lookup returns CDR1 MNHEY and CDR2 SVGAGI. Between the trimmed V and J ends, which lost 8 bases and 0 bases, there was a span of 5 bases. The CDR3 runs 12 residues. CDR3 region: CASQTSGNTIYF. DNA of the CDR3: TGTGCCAGCCAAACCTCTGGAAACACCATATATTTT.

CDR3 amino acids: CASSQAPGANYGYTF. The DNA of the CDR3 is TGCGCCAGCAGCCAAGCCCCCGGAGCTAACTATGGCTACACCTTC. This chain connects TRBV4-1 to TRBJ1-2; D call uncertain. Germline assignment: CDR1 MGHRA and CDR2 YSYEKL. The CDR3 has 15 amino acids. V was shortened by 1 base and J by 0 bases, with 9 bases between the two germline ends.

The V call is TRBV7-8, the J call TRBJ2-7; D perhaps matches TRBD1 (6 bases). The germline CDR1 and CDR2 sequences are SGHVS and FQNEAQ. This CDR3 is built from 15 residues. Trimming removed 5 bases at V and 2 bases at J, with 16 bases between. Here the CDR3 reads CASSQLGDKTYEQYF. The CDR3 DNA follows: TGTGCCAGCAGCCAGTTGGGGGACAAGACCTACGAGCAGTACTTC.

CDR3 in DNA: TGCGCCAGCAGCTTGTTAGCGGGAGTTTCGAACACCGGGGAGCTGTTTTTT. This sequence encodes CASSLLAGVSNTGELFF. The J gene is TRBJ2-2, the V gene TRBV5-1; 9 positions match TRBD2. V was pared by 1 base and J by 0 bases, with 4 bases of the junction left unmatched. This CDR3 region has 17 residues. Germline CDR1 and CDR2: SGHRS and YFSETQ. Full variable domain (remainder filled in from reference TRBV5-1 and TRBJ2-2): KAGVTQTPRYLIKTRGQQVTLSCSPISGHRSVSWYQQTPGQGLQFLFEYFSETQRNKGNFPGRFSGRQFSNSRSEMNVSTLELGDSALYLCASSLLAGVSNTGELFFGEGSRLTVL.

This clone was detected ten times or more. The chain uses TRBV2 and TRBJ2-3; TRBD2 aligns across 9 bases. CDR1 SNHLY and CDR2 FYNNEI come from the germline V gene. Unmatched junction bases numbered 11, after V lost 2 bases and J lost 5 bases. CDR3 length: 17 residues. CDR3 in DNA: TGTGCCAGCAGTGAACGGGGTAGCGGGAGCTCGGAAGATACGCAGTATTTT. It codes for CASSERGSGSSEDTQYF.

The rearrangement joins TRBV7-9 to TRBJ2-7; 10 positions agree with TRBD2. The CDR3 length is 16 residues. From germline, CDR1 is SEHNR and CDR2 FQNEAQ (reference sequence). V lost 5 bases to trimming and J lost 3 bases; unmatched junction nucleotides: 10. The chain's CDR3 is CASSPRTSGGYYEQYF. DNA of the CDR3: TGTGCCAGCAGCCCGCGGACTAGCGGAGGATACTACGAGCAGTACTTC.

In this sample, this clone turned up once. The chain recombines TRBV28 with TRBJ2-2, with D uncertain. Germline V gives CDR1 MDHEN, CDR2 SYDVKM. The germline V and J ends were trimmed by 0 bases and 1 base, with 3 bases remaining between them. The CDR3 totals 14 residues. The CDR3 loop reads CASSLWQNTGELFF. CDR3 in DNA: TGTGCCAGCAGTTTATGGCAGAACACCGGGGAGCTGTTTTTT. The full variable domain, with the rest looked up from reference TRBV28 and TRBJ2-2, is DVKVTQSSRYLVKRTGEKVFLECVQDMDHENMFWYRQDPGLGLRLIYFSYDVKMKEKGDIPEGYSVSREKKERFSLILESASTNQTSMYLCASSLWQNTGELFFGEGSRLTVL.

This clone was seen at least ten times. The CDR3 bases are TGTGCCAGCAGCCCCGGGACAGGGGACCCCGGGGAGCTGTTTTTT. Protein: CASSPGTGDPGELFF. The genes are TRBV5-5 and TRBJ2-2, with TRBD1 matching over 10 bases. The V and J ends lost 4 bases and 6 bases, in that order; junction bases with no gene match: 6. The CDR3 sequence is 15 residues long. Germline CDR1 reads SGHKS; CDR2 reads YYEKEE (reference sequence).

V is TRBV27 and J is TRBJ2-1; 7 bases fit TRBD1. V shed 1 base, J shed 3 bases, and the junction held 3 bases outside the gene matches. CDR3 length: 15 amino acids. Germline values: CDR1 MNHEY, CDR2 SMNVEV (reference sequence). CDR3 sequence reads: CASSLLGQLYNEQFF. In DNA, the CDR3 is TGTGCCAGCAGTTTATTGGGACAGCTCTACAATGAGCAGTTCTTC.

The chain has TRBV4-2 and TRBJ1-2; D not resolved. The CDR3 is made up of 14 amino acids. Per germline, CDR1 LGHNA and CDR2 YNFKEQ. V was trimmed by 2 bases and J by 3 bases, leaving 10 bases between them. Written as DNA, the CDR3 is TGTGCCAGCAGCCAATCGGCGGTTGACTATGGCTACACCTTC. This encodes CASSQSAVDYGYTF.

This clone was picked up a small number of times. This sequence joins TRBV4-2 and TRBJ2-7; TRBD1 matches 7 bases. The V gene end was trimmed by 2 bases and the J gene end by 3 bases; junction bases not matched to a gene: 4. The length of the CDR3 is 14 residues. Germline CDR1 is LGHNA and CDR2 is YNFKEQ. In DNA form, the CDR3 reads TGTGCCAGCAGCCAATACCGGGACAGCTACGAGCAGTACTTC. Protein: CASSQYRDSYEQYF.

The CDR3 coding sequence is TGTGCCACCAGCAGAGTGTCGGTTAGGGGAGGGAGGACCGGGGAGCTGTTTTTT. Protein product: CATSRVSVRGGRTGELFF. The chain couples TRBV15 to TRBJ2-2; 7 bases agree with TRBD2. CDR1 is LNHNV, CDR2 YYDKDF, per germline (reference sequence). The CDR3 covers 18 residues. The V segment lost 1 base and the J segment 5 bases; nucleotides outside the gene matches: 13.

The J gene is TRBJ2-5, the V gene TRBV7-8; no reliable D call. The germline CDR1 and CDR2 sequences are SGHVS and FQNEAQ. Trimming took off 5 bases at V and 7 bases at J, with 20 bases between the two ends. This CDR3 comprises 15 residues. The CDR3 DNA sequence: TGTGCCAGCAGCGCCTTCTCCGGGCCAGAAGGGACCCAGTACTTC. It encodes CASSAFSGPEGTQYF.

CDR3 sequence reads: CASSLNHYEAFF. The CDR3, as DNA: TGTGCCAGCAGCTTGAACCACTATGAAGCTTTCTTT. V is TRBV5-7 and J is TRBJ1-1; D unclear. TRBV5-7 is an ORF; its function is uncertain. V was pared by 1 base and J by 7 bases, with 8 bases between. This CDR3 region has 12 residues.

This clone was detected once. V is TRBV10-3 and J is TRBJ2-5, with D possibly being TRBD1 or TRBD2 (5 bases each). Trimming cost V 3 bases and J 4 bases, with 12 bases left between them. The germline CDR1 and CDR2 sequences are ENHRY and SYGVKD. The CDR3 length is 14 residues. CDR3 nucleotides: TGTGCCATCAGTGATAGTAGGGGAGCAGAGACCCAGTACTTC. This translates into CAISDSRGAETQYF.

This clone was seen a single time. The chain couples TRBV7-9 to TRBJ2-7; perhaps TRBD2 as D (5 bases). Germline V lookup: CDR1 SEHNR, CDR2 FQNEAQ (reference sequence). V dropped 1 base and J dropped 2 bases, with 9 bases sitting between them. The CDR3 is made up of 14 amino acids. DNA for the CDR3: TGTGCCAGCAGCTTAGACTGGAGGACCTACGAGCAGTACTTC. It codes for CASSLDWRTYEQYF.

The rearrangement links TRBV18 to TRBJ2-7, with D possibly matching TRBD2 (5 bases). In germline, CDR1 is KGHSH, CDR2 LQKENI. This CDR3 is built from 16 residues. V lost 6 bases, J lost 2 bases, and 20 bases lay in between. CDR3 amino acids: CASSTTGSAGTYEQYF. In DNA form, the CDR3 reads TGTGCCAGCTCGACCACGGGTTCGGCGGGCACCTACGAGCAGTACTTC.

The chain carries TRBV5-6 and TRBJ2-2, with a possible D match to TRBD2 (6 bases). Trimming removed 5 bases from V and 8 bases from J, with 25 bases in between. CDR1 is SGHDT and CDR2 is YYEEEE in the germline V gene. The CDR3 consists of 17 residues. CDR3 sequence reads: CASRQIQGLFSPGELFF. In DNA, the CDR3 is TGTGCCAGCAGGCAAATTCAGGGACTCTTCTCTCCGGGGGAGCTGTTTTTT.

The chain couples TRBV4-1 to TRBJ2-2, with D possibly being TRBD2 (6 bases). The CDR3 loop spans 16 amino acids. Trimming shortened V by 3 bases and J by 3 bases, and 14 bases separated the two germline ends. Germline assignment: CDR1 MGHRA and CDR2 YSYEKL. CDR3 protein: CASSHRGGIDTGELFF. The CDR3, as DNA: TGCGCCAGCAGCCACCGAGGAGGGATCGACACCGGGGAGCTGTTTTTT.

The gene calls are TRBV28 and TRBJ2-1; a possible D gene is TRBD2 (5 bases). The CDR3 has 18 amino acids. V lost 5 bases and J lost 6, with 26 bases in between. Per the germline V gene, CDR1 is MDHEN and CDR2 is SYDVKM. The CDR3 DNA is TGTGCCAGCAGTACTAGTCCCGTCGCCGGGGAAAAGAGCAATGAGCAGTTCTTC. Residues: CASSTSPVAGEKSNEQFF.

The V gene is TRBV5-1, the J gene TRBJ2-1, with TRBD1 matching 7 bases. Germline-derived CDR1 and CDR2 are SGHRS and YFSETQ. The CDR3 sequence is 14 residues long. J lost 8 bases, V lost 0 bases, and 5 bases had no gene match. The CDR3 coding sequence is TGCGCCAGCAGCTTGGGGACAGGTAACGATGAGCAGTTCTTC. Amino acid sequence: CASSLGTGNDEQFF.

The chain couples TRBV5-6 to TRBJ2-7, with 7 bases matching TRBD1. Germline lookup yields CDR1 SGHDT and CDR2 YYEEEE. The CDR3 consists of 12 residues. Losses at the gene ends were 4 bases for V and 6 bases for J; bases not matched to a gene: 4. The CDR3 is CASSLTGVEQYF. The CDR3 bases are TGTGCCAGCAGCCTTACAGGGGTCGAGCAGTACTTC.

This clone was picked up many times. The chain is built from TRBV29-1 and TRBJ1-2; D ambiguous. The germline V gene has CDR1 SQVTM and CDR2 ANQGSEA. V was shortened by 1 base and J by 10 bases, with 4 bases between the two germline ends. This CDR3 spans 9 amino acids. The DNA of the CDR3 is TGCAGCGTTGAAGGGGCCTACACCTTC. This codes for CSVEGAYTF.